Below, 16 T cell receptor beta chains from the same sample are listed, as sequenced in a study of monozygotic twins with inflammatory bowel disease. TCRdb re-called the 5' RACE reads; one entry per CDR3 protein, DNA not given. The listing records more than 85,000 distinct CDR3 sequences. The sequenced sample was blood. Every receptor here comes from a human donor with ulcerative colitis or Crohn's disease, or a healthy co-twin of an affected twin (not recorded which).

The chain employs TRBV7-9 and TRBJ2-5; TCRdb proposes TRBD1, but this gene call is untestable without DNA. This CDR3 spans 12 amino acids. Germline values: CDR1 SEHNR, CDR2 FQNEAQ (reference sequence). The CDR3 region is CAGGGDPETQYF.

The rearrangement joins TRBV29-1 to TRBJ2-7. The CDR3 extends over 11 amino acids. Germline V gene lookup returns CDR1 SQVTM and CDR2 ANQGSEA. CDR3 loop: CSAGSEREQYF.

The CDR3 protein is CASSPGFWPTITNYGYTF. The rearrangement uses TRBV12-3 or TRBV12-4 and TRBJ1-2; TCRdb's D gene call, TRBD1, goes unchecked for lack of DNA. CDR3 size: 18 residues.

The chain has TRBV7-2 and TRBJ2-7; TCRdb proposes TRBD1, but this gene call is untestable without DNA. CDR3 length: 13 amino acids. Germline V gene data show CDR1 as SGHTA and CDR2 as FQGNSA. The CDR3 here is CASSSDREYEQYF. The full variable domain, its missing parts supplied by reference TRBV7-2 and TRBJ2-7, is GAGVSQSPSNKVTEKGKDVELRCDPISGHTALYWYRQSLGQGLEFLIYFQGNSAPDKSGLPSDRFSAERTGGSVSTLTIQRTQQEDSAVYLCASSSDREYEQYFGPGTRLTVT.

The CDR3 spells CASSSSTGELFF. The chain employs TRBV7-9 and TRBJ2-2. Looked up from germline, CDR1 is SEHNR and CDR2 is FQNEAQ (reference sequence). The CDR3 is 12 residues long.

The chain employs TRBV7-2 and TRBJ2-2; there is no DNA to check the TCRdb D call of TRBD1. CDR1 and CDR2 (germline): SGHTA, FQGNSA. The CDR3 spans 14 residues. The CDR3 loop reads CASSFGTGAGELFF.

The gene calls are TRBV28 and TRBJ2-1; TCRdb picks TRBD2, but there is no DNA to check that call. The CDR3 has 16 amino acids. The germline V gene has CDR1 MDHEN and CDR2 SYDVKM. The CDR3: CASRTPAGGVYNEQFF.

This sequence joins TRBV5-1 and TRBJ2-7. The CDR3 is made up of 13 amino acids. The germline V gene has CDR1 SGHRS and CDR2 YFSETQ. Here the CDR3 reads CASSTNPSYEQYF.

The rearrangement joins TRBV7-9 to TRBJ2-2; TCRdb names TRBD1, which stays unverified in the absence of DNA. Germline values: CDR1 SEHNR, CDR2 FQNEAQ (reference sequence). The CDR3 has 15 residues. This chain's CDR3 is CASSLPWGATGELFF.

The V gene is TRBV20-1, the J gene TRBJ1-1; TCRdb designates TRBD1, a call that cannot be tested without DNA. The germline V gene encodes CDR1 DFQATT and CDR2 SNEGSKA (reference sequence). The CDR3 runs 12 residues. The CDR3 here is CSASRGNTEAFF.

This rearrangement joins TRBV15 to TRBJ2-3. In germline, CDR1 is LNHNV, CDR2 YYDKDF (reference sequence). This CDR3 has 14 amino acids. CDR3 sequence: CATSRDANTDTQYF.

The gene calls are TRBV11-3 and TRBJ2-1; without DNA, the TCRdb call of TRBD2 cannot be checked. Per germline, CDR1 SGHNT and CDR2 YENEEA. This CDR3 comprises 15 residues. The CDR3: CASSLSVQAYNEQFF.

The V and J genes are TRBV18 and TRBJ1-2; no DNA is available, so the TRBD1 call from TCRdb remains unchecked. Germline V lookup: CDR1 KGHSH, CDR2 LQKENI. CDR3 size: 13 residues. CDR3 residues: CASSLQGSYGYTF. Full variable domain (remainder filled in from reference TRBV18 and TRBJ1-2): NAGVMQNPRHLVRRRGQEARLRCSPMKGHSHVYWYRQLPEEGLKFMVYLQKENIIDESGMPKERFSAEFPKEGPSILRIQQVVRGDSAAYFCASSLQGSYGYTFGSGTRLTVV.

The chain employs TRBV20-1 and TRBJ1-6. The CDR3 is 12 amino acids. Germline-derived CDR1 and CDR2 are DFQATT and SNEGSKA (reference sequence). CDR3 sequence reads: CSVGHMNSPLHF.

The gene calls are TRBV7-3 and TRBJ2-7; the TCRdb D gene call, TRBD1, has no DNA to confirm it. The CDR3 is 14 amino acids. Germline V gene lookup returns CDR1 SGHTA and CDR2 FQGTGA. CDR3: CASSLRGGDYEQYF.

The chain uses TRBV27 and TRBJ1-1. The germline CDR1 and CDR2 sequences are MNHEY and SMNVEV (reference sequence). The CDR3 extends over 14 amino acids. CDR3 in amino acids: CASSLIGVVTEAFF.